The entry that follows covers one T cell receptor (beta chain) sequence. What it binds is unknown. The sample is drawn from a study of cytomegalovirus exposure and HLA in healthy donors. The study, taken as a whole, reports: Immune exposure information comprised only CMV serostatus. Reports described diagnosis of cytomegalovirus status by the classifier as highly specific and sensitive. In a later analysis, most CMV-associated TCR beta chains appeared HLA-restricted. Some V segments, including TRBV6-2 and TRBV6-3, were excluded as indistinguishable.

The germline CDR1 and CDR2 sequences are MNHEY and SVGAGI. CDR3 size: 13 residues. The V gene lost 3 bases and the J gene lost 6 bases, with 11 bases spanning the gap. The study ran its PCR with 60 Vbeta and 13 Jbeta primers. Assay used: immunoSEQ multiplex PCR; TCRdb lists only in-frame clones, some missing. The sample has around 150,000 clones; roughly 80% are singletons. This clonotype was obtained from a male donor in good health and CMV-seronegative. This chain uses TRBV6-5 with TRBJ1-2; D is unclear. Material for sequencing was PBMCs. The CDR3: CASSYRGAHGYTF. The CDR3 DNA follows: TGTGCCAGCAGTTATCGGGGTGCCCATGGCTACACCTTC.